One and the same sample provided the 27 T cell receptor beta chains below, sequenced in a study of siplizumab effects on memory and regulatory T cells. Their recognized antigens are unknown. Clones were sequenced by immunoSEQ multiplex PCR, and TCRdb holds only the in-frame ones, with some missing. The sample lists approximately 12,000 clones, approximately 45% occurring once. Coculture of mixed lymphocyte reaction cells was performed at 37°C for more than 5 days. The sequenced sample consisted of CFSE-low (dividing) CD8+ T cells sorted from an allogeneic mixed lymphocyte reaction. The receptors here all came from a human donor in good health; the cells came from an allogeneic mixed lymphocyte reaction. Some clones in this sample may be carry-over from other donors' samples.

The rearrangement uses TRBV7-2 and TRBJ2-1, with D perhaps TRBD1 (8 bases). The CDR3 spans 15 residues. Looked up from germline, CDR1 is SGHTA and CDR2 is FQGNSA. The germline V and J ends were trimmed by 5 bases and 8 bases, with 19 bases remaining between them. CDR3 sequence reads: CASSTYRGGGYEQFF. The CDR3 region has the DNA TGTGCCAGCAGCACCTACAGGGGGGGCGGCTATGAGCAGTTCTTC.

This clone has only one observation. J is TRBJ1-1 and V is TRBV11-1; 7 bases fit TRBD1. Losses at the gene ends were 5 bases for V and 3 bases for J; bases not matched to a gene: 15. Looked up from germline, CDR1 is SGHAT and CDR2 is FQDESV (reference sequence). This CDR3 comprises 17 residues. In DNA form, the CDR3 reads TGTGCCAGCAGCCCGTCGACAGGGCGGGGTACGTACACTGAAGCTTTCTTT. Its protein product is CASSPSTGRGTYTEAFF.

The chain carries TRBV4-1 and TRBJ2-5; TRBD1 might be the D (6 bases). Gene TRBJ2-7 matches the end of the DNA better, so the J call may be wrong. CDR1 is MGHRA, CDR2 YSYEKL, per germline. The CDR3 loop spans 14 amino acids. DNA of the CDR3: TGCGCCAGCAGCCAAGTCAGGGGAAGAGTCGAGCAGTACTTC. This codes for CASSQVRGRVEQYF.

This clone was observed a handful of times. The chain has TRBV19 and TRBJ1-1; D is unclear. Per germline, CDR1 LNHDA and CDR2 SQIVND (reference sequence). The germline V and J ends were trimmed by 7 bases and 1 base, with 7 bases remaining between them. The CDR3 is 12 residues long. CDR3 coding DNA: TGTGCCAGTAATAGTGGGAACACTGAAGCTTTCTTT. This gives the protein CASNSGNTEAFF.

The chain joins TRBV9 to TRBJ1-2; D call uncertain. CDR3 size: 13 residues. The germline gives CDR1 SGDLS, CDR2 YYNGEE. Trimming removed 0 bases at V and 3 bases at J, with 6 bases between. The DNA for the CDR3 is TGTGCCAGCAGCGTAGCTGAGGACTATGGCTACACCTTC. It codes for CASSVAEDYGYTF.

In nucleotides, the CDR3 is TGTGCCAGCAGCTTAGCCGGGACTAGCGGCTATTTCCCCTACAATGAGCAGTTCTTC. Its translation: CASSLAGTSGYFPYNEQFF. The chain links TRBV11-2 to TRBJ2-1, with 11 bases fitting TRBD2. Per the germline V gene, CDR1 is SGHAT and CDR2 is FQNNGV. Trimming cost V 1 base and J 2 bases; bases outside gene matches: 10. This CDR3 comprises 19 residues.

Only a few counts were recorded for this clone. This chain connects TRBV11-2 to TRBJ2-1; D tentatively reads TRBD1 or TRBD2 (5 bases each). Trimming shortened V by 5 bases and J by 0 bases, and 8 bases separated the two germline ends. This CDR3 is 14 amino acids long. Germline CDR1 and CDR2: SGHAT and FQNNGV. CDR3 in DNA: TGTGCCAGCAGCGGGACGGCCTCCTACAATGAGCAGTTCTTC. Translating gives CASSGTASYNEQFF.

This clone is labeled as medium-sized. J is TRBJ2-7 and V is TRBV7-6; 12 bases are shared with TRBD1. CDR1 is SGHVS, CDR2 FNYEAQ, per germline. The CDR3 loop spans 16 amino acids. Unmatched junction bases numbered 8, after V lost 4 bases and J lost 4 bases. The CDR3 DNA follows: TGTGCCAGCAGCTCCGGACCGGGACAGGGGGCTTACGAGCAGTACTTC. Residues: CASSSGPGQGAYEQYF.

This sequence joins TRBV6-5 and TRBJ1-1; D is uncertain. This CDR3 is built from 11 residues. The V end lost 3 bases, the J end lost 6 bases, and 5 bases lay between the germline ends. Per the germline V gene, CDR1 is MNHEY and CDR2 is SVGAGI. In DNA, the CDR3 is TGTGCCAGCAGTTATGGTGCTGAAGCTTTCTTT. This translates into CASSYGAEAFF.

V usage is TRBV29-1 and J usage is TRBJ2-7; 8 positions match TRBD1. Germline trimming cut 6 bases from V and 2 bases from J; bases unmatched to any gene: 6. Germline CDR1 reads SQVTM; CDR2 reads ANQGSEA. CDR3 length: 13 residues. CDR3 in DNA: TGCAGCGTGACGACAGGGGAAACCTACGAGCAGTACTTC. Translation: CSVTTGETYEQYF.

Concerning this clone itself: The same CDR3 can be traced to other DNA sequences in this sample. This chain links TRBV27 with TRBJ2-7; TRBD2 matches at 7 bases. Germline V gene sequence: CDR1 MNHEY, CDR2 SMNVEV (reference sequence). This CDR3 is 13 amino acids long. With 4 bases clipped from V and 1 base from J, the junction kept 1 base outside the gene matches. This CDR3 is CASSWGGSYEQYF. In nucleotides, the CDR3 is TGTGCCAGCAGTTGGGGGGGTTCCTACGAGCAGTACTTC.

This clone is medium-sized. The genes are TRBV6-5 and TRBJ2-7, with TRBD2 matching 8 bases. The CDR3 is 14 residues long. V lost 0 bases and J lost 4; bases outside the gene matches: 2. Germline values: CDR1 MNHEY, CDR2 SVGAGI. CDR3 in DNA: TGTGCCAGCAGTTACTCAGGGACTAGGTACGAGCAGTACTTC. Encoded protein: CASSYSGTRYEQYF.

This clone was counted between two and nine times. This chain uses TRBV19 with TRBJ2-1; a weak D match, TRBD2 (6 bases). Trimming cost V 4 bases and J 7 bases, with 14 bases left between them. The V gene's germline CDR1 is LNHDA and CDR2 SQIVND (reference sequence). This CDR3 spans 14 amino acids. CDR3 sequence: CASSKVGGINEQFF. CDR3 sequence (DNA): TGTGCCAGTAGTAAAGTGGGAGGCATAAATGAGCAGTTCTTC.

The chain uses TRBV5-1 and TRBJ2-3; perhaps TRBD1 as D (6 bases). Germline loops: CDR1 SGHRS, CDR2 YFSETQ. V dropped 0 bases and J dropped 2 bases, with 10 bases sitting between them. CDR3 length equals 15 residues. The CDR3 here is CASSLEGHNTDTQYF. DNA of the CDR3: TGCGCCAGCAGCTTGGAGGGACACAACACAGATACGCAGTATTTT.

The chain couples TRBV7-9 to TRBJ2-1; a possible D gene is TRBD2 (6 bases). The CDR3 loop spans 14 amino acids. Germline V gives CDR1 SEHNR, CDR2 FQNEAQ (reference sequence). V dropped 6 bases and J dropped 2 bases, with 11 bases sitting between them. CDR3 in amino acids: CASSSSGAYNEQFF. The CDR3 DNA is TGTGCCAGCAGTTCCTCGGGGGCCTACAATGAGCAGTTCTTC.

J is TRBJ2-5 and V is TRBV6-5; a weak D match, TRBD2 (6 bases). V shed 2 bases and J shed 5 bases, with 12 bases lying between them. The CDR3 consists of 14 residues. In germline, CDR1 is MNHEY, CDR2 SVGAGI. The CDR3 loop reads CASSYGRSWETQYF. DNA of the CDR3: TGTGCCAGCAGTTACGGGAGGTCCTGGGAGACCCAGTACTTC.

This clone has only one observation. The chain uses TRBV29-1 and TRBJ2-3; no reliable D call. Germline V gives CDR1 SQVTM, CDR2 ANQGSEA. V shed 4 bases and J shed 1 base, with 21 bases lying between them. CDR3 length: 17 amino acids. CDR3 sequence reads: CSVVGSVRDGGTDTQYF. In DNA form, the CDR3 reads TGCAGCGTTGTAGGTAGTGTTAGGGATGGGGGCACAGATACGCAGTATTTT.

J is TRBJ2-2 and V is TRBV5-1; tentative D call: TRBD1 (5 bases). The V gene's germline CDR1 is SGHRS and CDR2 YFSETQ. V was shortened by 1 base and J by 4 bases, with 11 bases between the two germline ends. There are 15 residues in the CDR3. CDR3 sequence: CASSLNLGRTGELFF. In DNA, the CDR3 is TGCGCCAGCAGCTTGAATCTGGGGCGCACCGGGGAGCTGTTTTTT.

This clone occurred a few times. V gene TRBV27 combines with J gene TRBJ2-2; D is unclear. V lost 5 bases, J lost 0 bases, and 13 bases lay in between. CDR1 is MNHEY and CDR2 is SMNVEV in the germline V gene (reference sequence). The CDR3 extends over 16 amino acids. CDR3 DNA sequence: TGTGCCAGCAGTCCGATCCGTCCAGCGAACACCGGGGAGCTGTTTTTT. Amino acids: CASSPIRPANTGELFF.

The chain combines TRBV5-5 with TRBJ1-1, with unresolved D. The V gene's germline CDR1 is SGHKS and CDR2 YYEKEE (reference sequence). The germline V and J ends were trimmed by 0 bases and 1 base, with 16 bases remaining between them. The CDR3 sequence is 17 residues long. In nucleotides, the CDR3 is TGTGCCAGCAGCTTGGCTCTGTCCGGACTCAGGAACACTGAAGCTTTCTTT. As protein: CASSLALSGLRNTEAFF.

This clone was detected a few times. The chain joins TRBV6-5 to TRBJ2-2; tentative D call: TRBD2 (5 bases). CDR3 length equals 14 residues. In germline, CDR1 is MNHEY, CDR2 SVGAGI. The ends were cut back, 9 bases at V and 5 bases at J, with 16 bases in the middle. This chain's CDR3 is CASSVVRPTGELFF. CDR3 DNA sequence: TGTGCCAGTAGCGTGGTTCGTCCGACCGGGGAGCTGTTTTTT.

This rearrangement joins TRBV19 to TRBJ2-3; 9 bases align to TRBD2. CDR3 length equals 18 residues. Germline V gene lookup returns CDR1 LNHDA and CDR2 SQIVND (reference sequence). V dropped 3 bases and J dropped 2; count of bases not matched to a gene: 12. The CDR3 coding sequence is TGTGCCAGTAGTATGGGAAAGGGGCTAGCGGGGTTCACAGATACGCAGTATTTT. This encodes CASSMGKGLAGFTDTQYF.

The V and J genes are TRBV5-1 and TRBJ1-1; D may be TRBD1 (5 bases). V lost 1 base to trimming and J lost 2 bases, with 18 bases between them. From germline, CDR1 is SGHRS and CDR2 YFSETQ. This CDR3 is 17 amino acids long. CDR3 DNA sequence: TGCGCCAGCAGCTTGCTATCCCCGGGACCGAGCAACACTGAAGCTTTCTTT. This codes for CASSLLSPGPSNTEAFF.

The chain links TRBV9 to TRBJ2-7, with 8 bases aligning to TRBD2. The V gene end was trimmed by 0 bases and the J gene end by 3 bases; junction bases not matched to a gene: 2. The CDR3 consists of 14 residues. Germline V lookup: CDR1 SGDLS, CDR2 YYNGEE. This CDR3 reads CASSVAGGVYEQYF. The CDR3 DNA is TGTGCCAGCAGCGTAGCGGGAGGGGTCTACGAGCAGTACTTC.

J is TRBJ2-7 and V is TRBV4-1, with 9 bases identical to TRBD2. The ends lost 0 bases at V and 1 base at J; junction bases unmatched: 1. CDR1 and CDR2 (germline): MGHRA, YSYEKL. The CDR3 is 15 amino acids. The CDR3 loop reads CASSQDSGSSYEQYF. The CDR3 DNA is TGCGCCAGCAGCCAAGATAGCGGGAGTTCCTACGAGCAGTACTTC.

This clone is judged medium-sized (0.01 to 0.1%). The rearrangement uses TRBV7-9 and TRBJ2-6; D not resolved. This CDR3 has 14 amino acids. Trimming removed 5 bases at V and 5 bases at J, with 10 bases between. CDR1 and CDR2 from the germline V gene are SEHNR and FQNEAQ (reference sequence). The CDR3 loop reads CASSPERRANVLTF. The CDR3 DNA is TGTGCCAGCAGCCCAGAGCGAAGGGCCAACGTCCTGACTTTC.

V is TRBV4-3 and J is TRBJ1-2; TRBD1 aligns across 8 bases. J lost 8 bases, V lost 0 bases, and 8 bases had no gene match. The CDR3 is made up of 15 amino acids. Germline CDR1 reads LGHNA; CDR2 reads YSLEER. CDR3 sequence (DNA): TGCGCCAGCAGCCAAGATCCCAGGGGGCTGGGAGGCTACACCTTC. Encoded protein: CASSQDPRGLGGYTF.